This TCR beta chain stems from a study of preoperative IRX-2 immunotherapy in early breast cancer. Treatment denoted: preoperative locoregional IRX-2 cytokine immunotherapy. Samples came from a phase Ib trial of preoperative locoregional IRX-2 cytokine immunotherapy. Germline V gene lookup returns CDR1 SQVTM and CDR2 ANQGSEA. This CDR3 is built from 16 residues. V dropped 4 bases and J dropped 9 bases, with 26 bases sitting between them. This table comes from immunoSEQ multiplex PCR, and its TCRdb copy is limited to in-frame clones, with some not included. The table has approximately 96,000 clones, just over 85% seen once; the top ten hold roughly 2%.

The source is a human donor with breast cancer. Material: tumor tissue, obtained after IRX-2 immunotherapy. This chain connects TRBV29-1 to TRBJ2-3; D may be TRBD1 or TRBD2 (5 bases each). This CDR3 reads CSVGPLRDGSQITQYF. Written as DNA, the CDR3 is TGCAGCGTTGGTCCCCTCCGGGACGGCTCACAGATAACGCAGTATTTT.